The 32 T cell receptor beta chains given below trace back to one sample, sequenced in a study of CD8 T cells in Susac syndrome. It was with random hexamers that roughly 0.5 to 1 ug RNA was reverse transcribed. MiXCR, applied by TCRdb to the immunoSEQ multiplex PCR reads, yields one record per CDR3 protein. Of 15,000 to 20,000 distinct CDR3 sequences detected, around 96% appear once; the ten largest clones hold 0.2% to 0.3%. Sequenced: CD8+ T cells from PBMCs. The receptor source for this set is a human donor in good health.

The chain couples TRBV7-9 to TRBJ2-7, with D unclear. Germline CDR1 reads SEHNR; CDR2 reads FQNEAQ (reference sequence). V dropped 5 bases and J dropped 2 bases, with 13 bases sitting between them. This CDR3 has 14 residues. The CDR3, as DNA: TGTGCCAGCAGCCCTTCGGACGATACCTACGAGCAGTACGTC. Translating it yields CASSPSDDTYEQYV.

CDR3 in amino acids: CASSLAQNTGELFF. The CDR3 DNA is TGCGCCAGCAGCTTGGCGCAGAACACCGGGGAGCTGTTTTTT. The chain recombines TRBV5-1 with TRBJ2-2; no reliable D call. V was clipped by 0 bases and J by 1 base, with 4 bases between them. Looked up from germline, CDR1 is SGHRS and CDR2 is YFSETQ. The CDR3 sequence is 14 residues long.

The J gene is TRBJ2-1, the V gene TRBV7-2, with TRBD2 matching 8 bases. The length of the CDR3 is 16 residues. Losses at the gene ends were 1 base for V and 5 bases for J; bases not matched to a gene: 7. The V gene's germline CDR1 is SGHTA and CDR2 FQGNSA. The CDR3 spells CASSLVGSGIDNEQFF. CDR3 sequence (DNA): TGTGCCAGCAGCTTAGTCGGTAGCGGGATCGACAATGAGCAGTTCTTC. The full variable domain, completed using reference TRBV7-2 and TRBJ2-1, is GAGVSQSPSNKVTEKGKDVELRCDPISGHTALYWYRQSLGQGLEFLIYFQGNSAPDKSGLPSDRFSAERTGGSVSTLTIQRTQQEDSAVYLCASSLVGSGIDNEQFFGPGTRLTVL.

The gene calls are TRBV28 and TRBJ2-7; TRBD1 might be the D (5 bases). The CDR3 sequence is 19 residues long. The V gene's germline CDR1 is MDHEN and CDR2 SYDVKM. Trimming stripped 1 base from V and 0 bases from J, with 22 bases between. CDR3 sequence reads: CASSLLIGVLTVSSYEQYF. CDR3 in DNA: TGTGCCAGCAGTTTATTGATAGGGGTTTTGACAGTGAGCTCCTACGAGCAGTACTTC.

The rearrangement links TRBV30 to TRBJ2-1; no firm D call. The V gene lost 0 bases and the J gene lost 9 bases, with 9 bases spanning the gap. The CDR3 totals 12 residues. Germline CDR1 reads GTSNPN; CDR2 reads SVGIG (reference sequence). CDR3 sequence reads: CAWSVGSVEQFF. The CDR3 nucleotides read TGTGCCTGGAGTGTAGGGTCTGTTGAGCAGTTCTTC.

The table lists this clonotype with a count of one. The chain combines TRBV4-3 with TRBJ2-3; D gene unclear. Trimming took 0 bases from V and 2 from J, leaving 9 bases between them. The V gene's germline CDR1 is LGHNA and CDR2 YSLEER. The CDR3 contains 15 residues. For the CDR3, the DNA is TGCGCCAGCAGCCAAGAAGTTTGGGACACAGATACGCAGTATTTT. This gives the protein CASSQEVWDTDTQYF.

V is TRBV27 and J is TRBJ2-1; TRBD2 is a possible D gene (6 bases). The CDR3 is made up of 12 amino acids. Germline V lookup: CDR1 MNHEY, CDR2 SMNVEV (reference sequence). The V and J ends lost 2 bases and 10 bases respectively, with 9 bases between them. As DNA, the CDR3 is TGTGCCAGCAGTTTAGCGGGGAAGGAGCAGTTCTTC. This codes for CASSLAGKEQFF.

The chain combines TRBV7-9 with TRBJ1-4; D possibly corresponds to TRBD1 (5 bases). Germline CDR1 SEHNR, CDR2 FQNEAQ (reference sequence). Between the trimmed V and J ends, which lost 5 bases and 6 bases, there was a span of 22 bases. The CDR3 runs 17 residues. CDR3 bases: TGTGCCAGCAGCCCCCCAAGGGGTATGAATGGCGATGAAAAACTGTTTTTT. It translates to CASSPPRGMNGDEKLFF.

This chain uses TRBV5-1 with TRBJ2-3; TRBD2 aligns across 11 bases. The junction had 5 bases not matched to a gene; V was cut back by 7 bases and J by 4 bases. Germline lookup yields CDR1 SGHRS and CDR2 YFSETQ. This CDR3 contains 14 residues. This CDR3 reads CASGIAGGPDTQYF. CDR3 nucleotides: TGCGCCAGCGGCATAGCGGGAGGGCCAGATACGCAGTATTTT.

This rearrangement joins TRBV20-1 to TRBJ2-7; TRBD2 might be the D (5 bases). V was shortened by 6 bases and J by 4 bases, with 16 bases between the two germline ends. CDR1 is DFQATT, CDR2 SNEGSKA, per germline (reference sequence). The CDR3 spans 13 residues. The CDR3 reads CSAWGAEDYEQYF. The DNA for the CDR3 is TGCAGTGCCTGGGGAGCGGAGGATTACGAGCAGTACTTC.

The J gene is TRBJ2-1, the V gene TRBV27; a weak D match, TRBD2 (6 bases). V was shortened by 8 bases and J by 3 bases, with 20 bases between the two germline ends. The V gene's germline CDR1 is MNHEY and CDR2 SMNVEV (reference sequence). The CDR3 is made up of 16 amino acids. As DNA, the CDR3 is TGTGCCAGCCTATACGAAGGGGACTTTTACTACAATGAGCAGTTCTTC. Residues: CASLYEGDFYYNEQFF.

This clonotype has only one observation. This chain connects TRBV7-3 to TRBJ2-1, with TRBD1 matching over 7 bases. The CDR3 loop spans 15 amino acids. The V segment lost 2 bases and the J segment 8 bases; nucleotides outside the gene matches: 9. Germline V gene sequence: CDR1 SGHTA, CDR2 FQGTGA. The DNA of the CDR3 is TGTGCCAGCAGCTTATCGCGACAGGGTCGGCATGAGCAGTTCTTC. It encodes CASSLSRQGRHEQFF. Full variable domain (rest looked up from reference TRBV7-3 and TRBJ2-1): GAGVSQTPSNKVTEKGKYVELRCDPISGHTALYWYRQSLGQGPEFLIYFQGTGAADDSGLPNDRFFAVRPEGSVSTLKIQRTERGDSAVYLCASSLSRQGRHEQFFGPGTRLTVL.

V and J are TRBV2 and TRBJ2-4; 8 nucleotides match TRBD1. V lost 3 bases and J lost 0; bases outside the gene matches: 4. Germline values: CDR1 SNHLY, CDR2 FYNNEI. The length of the CDR3 is 16 residues. CDR3 nucleotide sequence: TGTGCCAGCAGTGAGGGGACAGGCCTAGCCAAAAACATTCAGTACTTC. Protein product: CASSEGTGLAKNIQYF.

The chain employs TRBV12-5 and TRBJ1-2, with D tentatively TRBD1 (5 bases). CDR3 length equals 16 residues. In germline, CDR1 is LGHNT, CDR2 FRNRAP. Trimming cost V 0 bases and J 0 bases, with 11 bases left between them. The CDR3 sequence is CASGLVQDTANYGYTF. CDR3 coding DNA: TGTGCTAGTGGTTTGGTACAGGACACCGCTAACTATGGCTACACCTTC.

About this clonotype: This CDR3 is missing its conserved last phenylalanine or tryptophan, likely due to a read error. The V and J genes are TRBV11-2 and TRBJ2-7; 9 nucleotides match TRBD2. This CDR3 has 16 amino acids. The ends lost 3 bases at V and 7 bases at J; junction bases unmatched: 13. Germline lookup yields CDR1 SGHAT and CDR2 FQNNGV. In DNA, the CDR3 is TGTGCCAGCAGCTTGGGGGGGGGACTAGCTGTTTTGGAGCAGTACCTC. It encodes CASSLGGGLAVLEQYL.

This chain connects TRBV28 to TRBJ2-1, with a tentative D call TRBD1 (5 bases). The CDR3 runs to 13 residues. The V end lost 8 bases, the J end lost 2 bases, and 10 bases lay between the germline ends. The germline V gene encodes CDR1 MDHEN and CDR2 SYDVKM. CDR3 sequence: CASSQGTYNEQFF. DNA for the CDR3: TGTGCCAGCTCCCAGGGTACCTACAATGAGCAGTTCTTC.

This chain joins TRBV13 and TRBJ2-1, with 8 bases aligning to TRBD1. Trimming cost V 3 bases and J 3 bases; bases outside gene matches: 7. CDR1 is PRHDT, CDR2 FYEKMQ, per germline (reference sequence). The CDR3 runs 16 residues. CDR3 nucleotides: TGTGCCAGCAGCTTTTCAGGGGGCGAATACTACAATGAGCAGTTCTTC. It specifies CASSFSGGEYYNEQFF.

The rearrangement uses TRBV29-1 and TRBJ2-7; maybe TRBD1 (6 bases). Per the germline V gene, CDR1 is SQVTM and CDR2 is ANQGSEA. The CDR3 sequence is 12 residues long. The V and J ends lost 3 bases and 6 bases respectively, with 12 bases between them. The CDR3 is CSVDSGGGEQYF. Written as DNA, the CDR3 is TGCAGCGTTGATTCTGGGGGCGGCGAGCAGTACTTC.

V is TRBV29-1 and J is TRBJ2-3; 9 nucleotides agree with TRBD1. V trimming: 4 bases; J trimming: 6 bases; junction bases outside the gene matches: 20. Germline V gene lookup returns CDR1 SQVTM and CDR2 ANQGSEA. The CDR3 consists of 18 residues. The CDR3 region is CSVGGALIQGAFRDTQYF. Written as DNA, the CDR3 is TGCAGCGTTGGGGGGGCCCTTATACAGGGGGCCTTCAGGGATACGCAGTATTTT.

The chain carries TRBV7-9 and TRBJ1-2; TRBD1 is a possible D gene (5 bases). The V end was cut by 5 bases, the J end by 6 bases, with 13 bases between. CDR3 length: 13 amino acids. From germline, CDR1 is SEHNR and CDR2 FQNEAQ (reference sequence). The CDR3 loop reads CASSAGTVDGYTF. The CDR3, as DNA: TGTGCCAGCAGCGCCGGGACGGTGGATGGCTACACCTTC.

This chain uses TRBV7-8 with TRBJ2-7, with D possibly being TRBD1 (6 bases). CDR1 is SGHVS and CDR2 is FQNEAQ in the germline V gene. Trimming pared 1 base from V and 4 bases from J, leaving 11 bases between. The CDR3 is 14 residues long. The CDR3 DNA reads TGTGCCAGCAGCTTAGGGGACACTACATACGAGCAGTACTTC. Translated, it gives CASSLGDTTYEQYF.

This chain uses TRBV7-9 with TRBJ2-1, with 10 nucleotides matching TRBD2. CDR1 and CDR2 from the germline V gene are SEHNR and FQNEAQ (reference sequence). The junction had 9 bases not matched to a gene; V was cut back by 3 bases and J by 4 bases. The CDR3 spans 17 residues. CDR3 in amino acids: CASSFTRGTSEYNEQFF. CDR3 in DNA: TGTGCCAGCAGCTTTACCAGAGGGACTAGCGAATACAATGAGCAGTTCTTC. Together with reference TRBV7-9 and TRBJ2-1, the CDR3 gives the full variable domain: DTGVSQNPRHKITKRGQNVTFRCDPISEHNRLYWYRQTLGQGPEFLTYFQNEAQLEKSRLLSDRFSAERPKGSFSTLEIQRTEQGDSAMYLCASSFTRGTSEYNEQFFGPGTRLTVL.

The V call is TRBV10-3, the J call TRBJ2-7; 9 bases fit TRBD1. Per germline, CDR1 ENHRY and CDR2 SYGVKD. The CDR3 length is 13 residues. Trimming removed 2 bases from V and 4 bases from J; junction bases left unmatched: 0. CDR3 protein: CAISEGQGYEQYV. In DNA form, the CDR3 reads TGTGCCATCAGTGAGGGACAGGGGTACGAGCAGTACGTC.

The rearrangement links TRBV7-9 to TRBJ1-2; perhaps TRBD1 as D (6 bases). The germline CDR1 and CDR2 sequences are SEHNR and FQNEAQ (reference sequence). V dropped 5 bases and J dropped 3 bases, with 22 bases sitting between them. This CDR3 contains 17 residues. Written as DNA, the CDR3 is TGTGCCAGCAGCGGCACTGCAAAACAGGGCTTCGACTATGGCTACACCTTC. Protein: CASSGTAKQGFDYGYTF.

The gene calls are TRBV7-8 and TRBJ1-1; D gene uncertain. The CDR3 is made up of 13 amino acids. The germline V and J ends were trimmed by 2 bases and 4 bases, with 8 bases remaining between them. Germline V CDR1 and CDR2: SGHVS, FQNEAQ. The CDR3 coding sequence is TGTGCCAGCAGCTTATGGACGGGCACTGAAGCTTTCTTT. It translates to CASSLWTGTEAFF.

The genes are TRBV27 and TRBJ2-6, with D uncertain. Per the germline V gene, CDR1 is MNHEY and CDR2 is SMNVEV (reference sequence). This CDR3 is built from 12 residues. Between the trimmed V and J ends, which lost 5 bases and 4 bases, there was a span of 3 bases. The DNA for the CDR3 is TGTGCCAGCAGTGGGGGGGCCAACGTCCTGACTTTC. Translated, it gives CASSGGANVLTF.

The chain carries TRBV27 and TRBJ2-5; D is uncertain. Trimming removed 1 base at V and 2 bases at J, with 11 bases between. Germline-derived CDR1 and CDR2 are MNHEY and SMNVEV (reference sequence). The CDR3 runs 15 residues. DNA for the CDR3: TGTGCCAGCAGTTTATATTGGGGTGAGCAAGAGACCCAGTACTTC. Its protein is CASSLYWGEQETQYF.

V is TRBV11-2 and J is TRBJ2-1; no firm D call. The CDR3 has 15 amino acids. V shed 1 base and J shed 0 bases, with 7 bases lying between them. In germline, CDR1 is SGHAT, CDR2 FQNNGV. CDR3 sequence (DNA): TGTGCCAGCAGCTTAGCTCTGAGCTCCTACAATGAGCAGTTCTTC. Encoded protein: CASSLALSSYNEQFF.

The rearrangement joins TRBV27 to TRBJ2-1; no firm D call. V was pared by 1 base and J by 10 bases, with 8 bases between. Looked up from germline, CDR1 is MNHEY and CDR2 is SMNVEV (reference sequence). The CDR3 runs 12 residues. In DNA form, the CDR3 reads TGTGCCAGCAGTTTATTAGGGCGGGAGCAGTTCTTC. Translating it yields CASSLLGREQFF.

This chain joins TRBV12-3 or TRBV12-4 and TRBJ1-5; possibly TRBD1 for D (6 bases). This CDR3 has 14 amino acids. Trimming stripped 7 bases from V and 3 bases from J, with 13 bases between. The CDR3 DNA reads TGTGCCAGCACCTCAGGGGCAGCCAATCAGCCCCAGCATTTT. Amino acids: CASTSGAANQPQHF.

This chain joins TRBV28 and TRBJ2-7; maybe TRBD1 (6 bases). The ends were cut back, 7 bases at V and 3 bases at J, with 13 bases in the middle. Germline assignment: CDR1 MDHEN and CDR2 SYDVKM. This CDR3 is built from 13 residues. The CDR3 protein is CASTGDTNYEQYF. CDR3 in DNA: TGTGCCAGCACTGGGGACACCAACTACGAGCAGTACTTC.

This chain uses TRBV2 with TRBJ2-1; D is ambiguous. This CDR3 contains 14 residues. CDR1 SNHLY and CDR2 FYNNEI come from the germline V gene. V was shortened by 3 bases and J by 4 bases, with 10 bases between the two germline ends. The CDR3 DNA reads TGTGCCAGCAGTGACAGGACCGTATACAATGAGCAGTTCTTC. Protein product: CASSDRTVYNEQFF. Based on the CDR3 plus reference TRBV2 and TRBJ2-1, the full variable domain is EPEVTQTPSHQVTQMGQEVILRCVPISNHLYFYWYRQILGQKVEFLVSFYNNEISEKSEIFDDQFSVERPDGSNFTLKIRSTKLEDSAMYFCASSDRTVYNEQFFGPGTRLTVL.